This TCR beta chain was captured in a study of blood T cell repertoires in COVID-19. The overall study: Samples taken during acute and convalescent COVID-19 were collected in the United States, Italy and Spain. Sample material is recorded as cDNA or gDNA derived from T cells, B-cell-depleted T cells, or PBMCs.

This clone occurred a few times. The authors' processing: The assay estimated nucleated cells by amplifying reference gene primers. Using immunoSEQ multiplex PCR, the repertoire was profiled, and TCRdb retains in-frame clones only, with some absent. Clonal size and the V and J genes are those of that table, whereas D and trimming came from the DNA. The sample has around 300,000 clones; just under 85% are singletons. The CDR3 totals 19 residues. The V gene end was trimmed by 3 bases and the J gene end by 0 bases; junction bases not matched to a gene: 10. Germline CDR1 and CDR2: MNHEY and SMNVEV (reference sequence).

The sequence derives from a woman aged 50 to 60 with active or convalescent COVID-19. The chain employs TRBV27 and TRBJ1-6; 8 bases are a match to TRBD1. Sequences were obtained from peripheral blood. The CDR3 bases are TGTGCCAGCAGTTTCAGTGGGACAGGACTCCTCTCCTATAATTCACCCCTCCACTTT. As protein: CASSFSGTGLLSYNSPLHF.